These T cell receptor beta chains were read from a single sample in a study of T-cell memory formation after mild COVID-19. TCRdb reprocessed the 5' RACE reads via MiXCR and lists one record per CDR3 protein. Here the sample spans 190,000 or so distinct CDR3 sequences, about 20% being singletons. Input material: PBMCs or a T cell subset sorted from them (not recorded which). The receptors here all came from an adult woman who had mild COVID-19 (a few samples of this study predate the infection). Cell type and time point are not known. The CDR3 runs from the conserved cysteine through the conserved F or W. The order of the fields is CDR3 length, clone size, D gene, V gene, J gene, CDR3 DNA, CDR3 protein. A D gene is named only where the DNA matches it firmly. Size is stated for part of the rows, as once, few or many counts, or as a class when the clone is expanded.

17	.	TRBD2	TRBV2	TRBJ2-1	TGTGCCAGCAGTGAAGCTGGGGTAGCGGGAGGGCCGTATGAGCAGTTCTTC	CASSEAGVAGGPYEQFF
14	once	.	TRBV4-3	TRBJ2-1	TGCGCCAGCAGCCAAGAGTACAGGGCGGACGAGCAGTTCTTC	CASSQEYRADEQFF
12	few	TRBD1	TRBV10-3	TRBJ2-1	TGTGCCATCAGTGAAGGGGGCTATGAGCAGTTCTTC	CAISEGGYEQFF
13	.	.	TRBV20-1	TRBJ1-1	TGCAGTGCTACGCCCGTTGCGAACACTGAAGCTTTCTTT	CSATPVANTEAFF
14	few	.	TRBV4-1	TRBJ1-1	TGCGCCAGCGGCGAAGGACCCGCGAACACTGAAGCTTTCTTT	CASGEGPANTEAFF
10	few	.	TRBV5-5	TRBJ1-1	TGTGCCAGCAGCTTCGCGGGGGCTTTCTTT	CASSFAGAFF
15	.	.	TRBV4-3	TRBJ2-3	TGCGCCAGCAGCCCGGGACCTCCTAACACAGATACGCAGTATTTT	CASSPGPPNTDTQYF
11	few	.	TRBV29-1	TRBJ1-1	TGCAGCGTTGAGACAGAAACTGAAGCTTTCTTT	CSVETETEAFF
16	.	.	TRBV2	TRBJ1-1	TGTGCCAGCAGTTCGGGGTCGGGACTTTGGAACACTGAAGCTTTCTTT	CASSSGSGLWNTEAFF
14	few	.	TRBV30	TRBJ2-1	TGTGCCTGGAGTGCCGAGTTGGGCCTGGATGAGCAGTTCTTC	CAWSAELGLDEQFF
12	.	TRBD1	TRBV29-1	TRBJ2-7	TGCAGCATCCTAAGCGGGACAGGGGAGCAGTACTTC	CSILSGTGEQYF
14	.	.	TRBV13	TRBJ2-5	TGTGCCAGCAGCTTCGGAAGGACCCAAGAGACCCAGTACTTC	CASSFGRTQETQYF
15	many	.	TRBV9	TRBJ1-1	TGTGCCAGCAGCGTAGCTGGCCAGGACAACACTGAAGCTTTCTTT	CASSVAGQDNTEAFF
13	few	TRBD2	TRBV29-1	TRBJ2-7	TGCAGCGTTATTAGCGGGAGAGTAGGAGAGCAGTACTTC	CSVISGRVGEQYF
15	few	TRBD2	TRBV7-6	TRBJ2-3	TGTGCCAGCAGCAGACTAGCGGAGAGCACAGATACGCAGTATTTT	CASSRLAESTDTQYF
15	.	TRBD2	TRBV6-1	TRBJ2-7	TGTGCCAGCAGTGAAGAACTAGCGACGACCTACGAGCAGTACTTC	CASSEELATTYEQYF
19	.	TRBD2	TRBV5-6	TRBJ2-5	TGTGCCAGCAGCTTGCGACTAGCGGGAGTATCTGGTCGGGAAGAGACCCAGTACTTC	CASSLRLAGVSGREETQYF
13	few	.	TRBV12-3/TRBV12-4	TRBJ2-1	TGTGCCAGCAGTTTAGTGTCCCACAATGAGCAGTTCTTC	CASSLVSHNEQFF
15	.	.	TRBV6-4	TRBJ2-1	TGTGCCAGCAGTGATAGGGTAGGGGGTTACAATGAGCAGTTCTTC	CASSDRVGGYNEQFF
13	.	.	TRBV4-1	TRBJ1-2	TGCGCCAGCAGCCAAGAAACCGGCTATGGCTACACCTTC	CASSQETGYGYTF
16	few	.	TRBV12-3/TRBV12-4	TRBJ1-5	TGTGCCAGCAGCGAGTCGACGGGCCGGTGGTATCAGCCCCAGCATTTT	CASSESTGRWYQPQHF
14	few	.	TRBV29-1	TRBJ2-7	TGCAGCGTTGAACCGGCTGGCCTCCCCTACGAGCAGTACTTC	CSVEPAGLPYEQYF
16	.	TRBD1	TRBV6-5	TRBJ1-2	TGTGCCAGCAGCCCAGGACAGGCGAATCCTAACTATGGCTACACCTTC	CASSPGQANPNYGYTF
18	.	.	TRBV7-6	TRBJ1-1	TGTGCCAGCAGCCCCGACGCGTTAATACAGAACTTGAACACTGAAGCTTTCTTT	CASSPDALIQNLNTEAFF
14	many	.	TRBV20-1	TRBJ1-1	TGCAGTGCTAGAGTACCGGGACAGAACACTGAAGCTTTCTTT	CSARVPGQNTEAFF
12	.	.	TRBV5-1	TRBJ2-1	TGCGCCAGCAGCTTGGTGGGGCCTGAGCAGTTCTTC	CASSLVGPEQFF
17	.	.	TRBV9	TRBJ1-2	TGTGCCAGCAGCGTAGGATCGTCAGCTGGGGACGGCTATGGCTACACCTTC	CASSVGSSAGDGYGYTF
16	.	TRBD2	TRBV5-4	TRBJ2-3	TGTGCCAGCAGCTTGGTGTCTGCGGGGGGGCCAGATACGCAGTATTTT	CASSLVSAGGPDTQYF
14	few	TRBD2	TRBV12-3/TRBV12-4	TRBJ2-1	TGTGCCAGTTTGGTGCGGGGGGCTCACAATGAGCAGTTCTTC	CASLVRGAHNEQFF
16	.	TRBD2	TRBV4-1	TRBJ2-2	TGCGCCAGCAGCAGCACTAGCGGGGAGAACACCGGGGAGCTGTTTTTT	CASSSTSGENTGELFF
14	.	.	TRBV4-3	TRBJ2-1	TGCGCCAGCAGCCGACGGACCCCCCCCAATGAGCAGTTCTTC	CASSRRTPPNEQFF
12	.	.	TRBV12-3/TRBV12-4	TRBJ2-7	TGTGACAGCAGCACGATCTTCCACGAGCAGTACTTC	CDSSTIFHEQYF
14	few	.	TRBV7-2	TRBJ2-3	TGTGCCAGCAGCTGGGGCACCCTGGGAGATACGCAGTATTTT	CASSWGTLGDTQYF
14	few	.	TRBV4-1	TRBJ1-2	TGCGCCAGCAGCCAATCGAAGGGGGGGTATGGCTACACCTTC	CASSQSKGGYGYTF
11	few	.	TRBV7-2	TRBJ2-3	TGTGCCAGCAGCTTAGGACAGACGCAGTATTTT	CASSLGQTQYF
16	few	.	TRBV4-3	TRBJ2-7	TGCGCCAGCAGCCAAGAGGTACATGACTATTCCTACGAGCAGTACTTC	CASSQEVHDYSYEQYF
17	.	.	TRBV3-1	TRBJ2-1	TGTGCCAGCAGCCCACCCGGGGGGCCGAAGTGGAAGAATGAGCAGTTCTTC	CASSPPGGPKWKNEQFF
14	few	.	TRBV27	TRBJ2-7	TGTGCCAGCAGTTTATCCGGCTACTCCTACGAGCAGTACTTC	CASSLSGYSYEQYF
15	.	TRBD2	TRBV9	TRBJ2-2	TGTGCCAGCAGCCCAGGGACTAGTAGCTCCGGGGAGCTGTTTTTT	CASSPGTSSSGELFF
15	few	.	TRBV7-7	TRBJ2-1	TGTGCCAGCAGCCCAAACCCGGTCGCCTACAATGAGCAGTTCTTC	CASSPNPVAYNEQFF
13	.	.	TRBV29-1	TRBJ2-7	TGCAGCGTTGTCGGGGCATTAGCCTACGAGCAGTACTTC	CSVVGALAYEQYF
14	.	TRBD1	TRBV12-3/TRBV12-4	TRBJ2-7	TGTGCCAGCAGCCGCCACAGGGGCTCCTACGAGCAGTACTTC	CASSRHRGSYEQYF